This T cell receptor beta chain was documented in a study of cytotoxic CD8 clonotypes in ibrutinib-treated CLL. The protocol was immunoSEQ multiplex PCR, while the TCRdb copy is restricted to in-frame clones and leaves out a portion. The data hold 130,000 or so clones, with roughly 80% observed a single time. Study observations and caveats: At the start, clonality exceeded age-matched healthy donors and followed circulating CD8+ T-cell counts. At progression, clonality fell back toward baseline after rising at ibrutinib response. With treatment, public clonotypes, which were uncommon, either contracted or remained stable.

Concerning this clone itself: Its antigen is not identified.

The sample here was PBMCs, taken after 12 months of ibrutinib treatment. This receptor was taken from a human donor with chronic lymphocytic leukemia.

For the CDR3, the DNA is TGTGCCAGCAGTTATCGCGCTGAAGCTTTCTTT. The encoded protein is CASSYRAEAFF. The chain carries TRBV11-3 and TRBJ1-1; D is unresolved. The CDR3 totals 11 residues. V dropped 6 bases and J dropped 6 bases, with 8 bases sitting between them. Germline CDR1 and CDR2: SGHNT and YENEEA.